Described below is a single T cell receptor (beta chain) sequence and its context. One entry per CDR3 protein, without DNA, is what TCRdb gives after re-calling the 5' RACE reads. The sample holds 250,000 to 300,000 distinct CDR3 sequences. The CDR3 sequence is 17 residues long. Germline lookup yields CDR1 DFQATT and CDR2 SNEGSKA (reference sequence). This sample was taken from a study of T cells expressing NK-cell markers. This receptor was taken from a man younger than 35 in good health. Input material: blood T cells: a sorted CD56 or NKG2C T cell subset, CD4+ or CD8+ T cells, or bulk PBMC T cells (not recorded which). This rearrangement joins TRBV20-1 to TRBJ2-1; TCRdb's D call, TRBD1, is unchecked because there is no DNA. The CDR3 here is CSARAVRGLSSYNEQFF.